This TCR beta chain was captured in a study of blood T cell repertoires in COVID-19. As for the study in general: Donors in the United States, Italy and Spain gave samples during acute or convalescent COVID-19.

Some clones are missing from TCRdb's copy, which holds only in-frame ones; the method was immunoSEQ multiplex PCR. The sample yields about 220,000 clones, about 79% seen once. Sequencing was carried out using PBMCs or T cells enriched from blood (not recorded which). The TCR comes from a woman in her thirties or forties with acute COVID-19.

The CDR3 sequence: CSVEDEKRRGRDGYTF. The DNA for the CDR3 is TGCAGCGTTGAAGATGAGAAGAGGAGGGGAAGGGACGGCTACACCTTC. The chain recombines TRBV29-1 with TRBJ1-2, with D perhaps TRBD1 (5 bases). The V and J ends lost 0 bases and 8 bases respectively, with 22 bases between them. The CDR3 totals 16 residues. Germline V gene sequence: CDR1 SQVTM, CDR2 ANQGSEA.